The next 19 T cell receptor beta chains were all read from a single sample in a study of T cell clones after liver transplantation. Repertoires were generated with immunoSEQ multiplex PCR, while TCRdb's copy carries only in-frame clones and drops some. Among some 9,000 clones listed, 75% to 80% were seen once. This sample comprised CD8+ T cells from blood, obtained before liver transplant. These receptors all come from a human donor who received a liver transplant.

The rearrangement joins TRBV6-1 to TRBJ1-4, with D uncertain. The V end was cut by 11 bases, the J end by 13 bases, with 11 bases between. There are 9 residues in the CDR3. Germline values: CDR1 MNHNS, CDR2 SASEGT. This CDR3 reads CAASLVLFF. The CDR3 DNA sequence: TGTGCCGCTTCCCTGGTACTGTTTTTT.

J is TRBJ2-2 and V is TRBV27; D unclear. Trimming took 8 bases from V and 2 from J, leaving 15 bases between them. CDR1 is MNHEY, CDR2 SMNVEV, per germline (reference sequence). The CDR3 has 15 residues. CDR3 in DNA: TGTGCCAGCGGACCCCGGTGGCTAAACACCGGGGAGCTGTTTTTT. Protein sequence: CASGPRWLNTGELFF.

This clone ranks as large. The chain joins TRBV5-4 to TRBJ2-7; 9 bases are a match to TRBD1. This CDR3 has 14 amino acids. Trimming at V came to 4 bases and at J to 5 bases, leaving 7 bases not matched to a gene. Germline V lookup: CDR1 SGHNT, CDR2 YYREEE (reference sequence). CDR3 coding DNA: TGTGCCAGCAGCCTTTGGACAGGGGCCCACGAGCAGTACTTC. It codes for CASSLWTGAHEQYF.

The chain recombines TRBV7-9 with TRBJ2-5; 7 bases fit TRBD1. This CDR3 contains 15 residues. Germline V CDR1 and CDR2: SEHNR, FQNEAQ (reference sequence). V shed 5 bases, J shed 1 base, and the junction held 7 bases outside the gene matches. Here the CDR3 DNA reads TGTGCCAGCAGCCCCAGCCGGGACAGCCAAGAGACCCAGTACTTC. This translates into CASSPSRDSQETQYF.

The chain combines TRBV7-3 with TRBJ2-1, with TRBD1 matching 9 bases. The J segment lost 5 bases and the V segment lost 6 bases, leaving 11 bases of the junction unmatched. Germline V gives CDR1 SGHTA, CDR2 FQGTGA. This CDR3 has 16 amino acids. In nucleotides, the CDR3 is TGTGCCAGCAGTCTTACCGGGACAGGGTTCCACAATGAGCAGTTCTTC. This gives the protein CASSLTGTGFHNEQFF.

This clone occurred once. CDR3 residues: CASSLAGPYEKLFF. CDR3 nucleotide sequence: TGTGCCAGCAGCTTAGCAGGACCATACGAAAAACTGTTTTTT. The chain combines TRBV7-9 with TRBJ1-4, with unresolved D. Germline V gene sequence: CDR1 SEHNR, CDR2 FQNEAQ (reference sequence). CDR3 length: 14 residues. Between the trimmed V and J ends, which lost 0 bases and 8 bases, there was a span of 10 bases.

The chain couples TRBV30 to TRBJ1-3, with TRBD1 identical over 7 bases. In germline, CDR1 is GTSNPN, CDR2 SVGIG (reference sequence). V gave up 4 bases and J gave up 1 base; unmatched junction bases: 4. This CDR3 is built from 14 residues. In nucleotides, the CDR3 is TGTGCCTGGACCATGGGACAGTCTGGAAACACCATATATTTT. Encoded protein: CAWTMGQSGNTIYF.

This clone is classed as medium-sized. The genes are TRBV15 and TRBJ2-5; D may be TRBD1 (6 bases). Germline V gene data show CDR1 as LNHNV and CDR2 as YYDKDF (reference sequence). The CDR3 covers 16 residues. The V end was cut by 4 bases, the J end by 0 bases, with 15 bases between. The CDR3 DNA follows: TGTGCCACCAGCATACAAGGACAGCCCCACCAAGAGACCCAGTACTTC. This translates into CATSIQGQPHQETQYF.

This clone is medium-sized (0.01 to 0.1%) in the sample. The CDR3 DNA is TGTGCCAGCAATGGAGGGACCCTTTTATACGAGCAGTACTTC. The encoded protein is CASNGGTLLYEQYF. The chain has TRBV11-2 and TRBJ2-7; a possible D gene is TRBD2 (6 bases). This CDR3 is 14 amino acids long. Germline CDR1 reads SGHAT; CDR2 reads FQNNGV. The V end was cut by 7 bases, the J end by 4 bases, with 17 bases between.

The rearrangement uses TRBV5-6 and TRBJ2-7; D may match TRBD1 or TRBD2 (6 bases each). The CDR3 has 14 amino acids. With 4 bases removed from V and 6 bases from J, the gap between germline ends came to 17 bases. Germline CDR1 is SGHDT and CDR2 is YYEEEE. Written as DNA, the CDR3 is TGTGCCAGCAGCCCGGGGGACACCCGTGCCGAGCAGTACTTC. Protein product: CASSPGDTRAEQYF.

J is TRBJ1-2 and V is TRBV5-1; D is uncertain. This CDR3 is 12 amino acids long. The germline gives CDR1 SGHRS, CDR2 YFSETQ. V was pared by 3 bases and J by 7 bases, with 10 bases between. CDR3 in DNA: TGCGCCAGCAGCTCCCGTGATTCTGGCTACACCTTC. Translated, it gives CASSSRDSGYTF.

This clone has a single count. V gene TRBV19 combines with J gene TRBJ1-3, with D uncertain. CDR1 is LNHDA and CDR2 is SQIVND in the germline V gene (reference sequence). CDR3 length: 13 amino acids. V shed 5 bases and J shed 0 bases, with 5 bases lying between them. The CDR3 spells CASSWGSGNTIYF. CDR3 nucleotides: TGTGCCAGTAGTTGGGGCTCTGGAAACACCATATATTTT.

The CDR3 DNA sequence: TGTGCCAGCAGCTTGGGTCAGGTGAAGACCCAGTACTTC. It codes for CASSLGQVKTQYF. V usage is TRBV7-7 and J usage is TRBJ2-5, with unresolved D. Trimming removed 3 bases at V and 6 bases at J, with 11 bases between. The CDR3 totals 13 residues. Germline CDR1 reads SSHAT; CDR2 reads FNYEAQ (reference sequence).

As DNA, the CDR3 is TGTGCCAGCAGCGTGACAGTGTACAATGAGCAGTTCTTC. This codes for CASSVTVYNEQFF. The chain employs TRBV7-7 and TRBJ2-1; maybe TRBD1 (5 bases). The germline V and J ends were trimmed by 5 bases and 4 bases, with 9 bases remaining between them. This CDR3 contains 13 residues. The germline CDR1 and CDR2 sequences are SSHAT and FNYEAQ (reference sequence).

As to this clone: In the same sample, other DNA sequences code for this CDR3. This chain uses TRBV28 with TRBJ2-7; D gene uncertain. Germline V gene data show CDR1 as MDHEN and CDR2 as SYDVKM. The CDR3 loop spans 12 amino acids. V was shortened by 2 bases and J by 5 bases, with 7 bases between the two germline ends. CDR3 residues: CASSLGGDEQYF. CDR3 DNA: TGTGCCAGCAGTTTAGGTGGCGACGAGCAGTACTTC.

The gene calls are TRBV29-1 and TRBJ2-3; a weak D match, TRBD2 (6 bases). V was pared by 6 bases and J by 4 bases, with 17 bases between. This CDR3 contains 14 residues. CDR1 and CDR2 (germline): SQVTM, ANQGSEA. The CDR3 spells CSVGGLLAADTQYF. CDR3 nucleotide sequence: TGCAGCGTGGGAGGACTACTAGCCGCAGATACGCAGTATTTT.

The chain carries TRBV10-2 and TRBJ2-7, with a tentative D call TRBD2 (5 bases). Trimming left V 3 bases short and J 6 bases short, with 9 bases between. Germline V gene sequence: CDR1 WSHSY, CDR2 SAAADI. The CDR3 has 12 residues. This chain's CDR3 is CASSDIGSEQYF. The CDR3 region has the DNA TGCGCCAGCAGTGATATAGGGAGCGAGCAGTACTTC.

Only a few counts were recorded for this clone. V is TRBV27 and J is TRBJ1-1; the match to TRBD1 covers 7 bases. With 3 bases clipped from V and 7 bases from J, the junction kept 2 bases outside the gene matches. From germline, CDR1 is MNHEY and CDR2 SMNVEV (reference sequence). CDR3 length: 12 residues. The CDR3 nucleotides are TGTGCCAGCAGTTTGGCAGGGGGTGAAGCTTTCTTT. It is translated as CASSLAGGEAFF.

CDR3 sequence reads: CASSLAGTLDAGYTF. Here the CDR3 DNA reads TGTGCCAGCAGCTTAGCGGGGACCCTAGACGCTGGCTACACCTTC. The V call is TRBV7-6, the J call TRBJ1-2; maybe TRBD1 (5 bases). The length of the CDR3 is 15 residues. Looked up from germline, CDR1 is SGHVS and CDR2 is FNYEAQ. Between the trimmed V and J ends, which lost 0 bases and 7 bases, there was a span of 15 bases.